This entry describes one TCR beta chain. Some clones are missing from TCRdb's copy, which holds only in-frame ones; the method was immunoSEQ multiplex PCR. The sample includes tens of thousands of clones, 85% to 90% of them seen just once. The CDR3 has 11 residues. Germline values: CDR1 GTSNPN, CDR2 SVGIG (reference sequence). The V end was cut by 0 bases, the J end by 7 bases, with 6 bases between. This record comes from a study of OX40 agonist ivuxolimab in advanced cancers. The starting material was CD4+ or CD8+ T cells sorted from blood, obtained in a trial of the OX40 agonist ivuxolimab. The clonotype originates from an adult with an advanced solid tumor such as melanoma, head and neck, liver or kidney cancer. The V and J genes are TRBV30 and TRBJ1-1; D uncertain. The CDR3 loop is CAWSVLGEAFF. CDR3 coding DNA: TGTGCCTGGAGTGTACTCGGTGAAGCTTTCTTT.